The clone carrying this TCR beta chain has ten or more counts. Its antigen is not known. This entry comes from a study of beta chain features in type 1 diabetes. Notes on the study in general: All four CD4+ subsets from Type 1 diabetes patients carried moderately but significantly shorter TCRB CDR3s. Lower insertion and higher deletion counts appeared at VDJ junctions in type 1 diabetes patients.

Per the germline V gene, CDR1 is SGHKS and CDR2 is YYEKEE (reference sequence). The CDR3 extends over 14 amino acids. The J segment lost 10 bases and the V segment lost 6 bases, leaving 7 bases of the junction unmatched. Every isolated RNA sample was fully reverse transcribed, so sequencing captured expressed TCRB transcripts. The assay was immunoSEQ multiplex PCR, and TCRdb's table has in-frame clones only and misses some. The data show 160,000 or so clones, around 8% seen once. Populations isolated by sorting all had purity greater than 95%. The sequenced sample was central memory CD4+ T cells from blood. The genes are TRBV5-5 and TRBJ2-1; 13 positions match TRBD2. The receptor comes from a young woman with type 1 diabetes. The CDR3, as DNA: TGTGCCAGCACCTCGGGACTAGCGGGGTTAGAGCAGTTCTTC. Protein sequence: CASTSGLAGLEQFF.